This TCR beta chain was retrieved from a study of blood T cell repertoires in COVID-19 (TCRdb year 2020). General notes on the study: Samples from collaborators originated in the United States, Italy and Spain and spanned both the acute and convalescent phases of COVID-19. The material from the prospective study consisted of cDNA or gDNA derived from T cells, B-cell-depleted T cells, or PBMCs. Subjects who had been exposed to COVID-19, were actively infected with it, or had recovered from it provided the deeply sampled blood TCRbeta repertoires that made up the dataset. The repertoires were made available in a free public database intended to serve as a resource for research on the immune response to SARS-CoV-2. Samples were obtained from the ongoing ImmuneRACE study (first 160 participants) and from some 1,200 subjects provided by 6 global collaborators. Sample metadata almost always included a de-identified subject ID, COVID-19 status, age in years and sex. HLA class I and class II types, where available, came from metadata supplied by the sample provider rather than from assay-based typing.

Participants in the prospective study were aged 18 to 89 years, lived in some 24 United States geographic areas, and enrolled through a virtual design. To assign participants to cohorts, the prospective study relied on clinical history that participants themselves reported in a screening survey and a study questionnaire. Recovered participants in ImmuneRACE Cohort 3 were defined as having two consecutive negative NP/OP PCR tests, clearance from a healthcare professional, or resolution of symptoms. Mobile phlebotomists in the prospective study collected whole blood, serum and a nasopharyngeal or oropharyngeal swab from every participant. Additional blood draws and questionnaires over a roughly two-month period could optionally be provided by prospective study participants. Before DNA extraction, blood samples from the prospective study were shipped at room temperature or frozen. Unmatched junction bases come to 8, with V trimmed by 5 bases and J by 4 bases. Per the germline V gene (reference sequence), LNHDA is the CDR1 and SQIVND is the CDR2. Including cysteine and phenylalanine, the CDR3 has 16 amino acids. The DNA shown is the 48-base CDR3, in frame from base 1.

The immunoSEQ Assay, a bias-controlled multiplex PCR, was used to amplify TCRbeta CDR3 regions from genomic DNA. The authors processed their data as follows. The number of nucleated cells in each sample was estimated by amplification of reference gene primers within the assay. To quantify the absolute abundance of each unique TCRbeta CDR3 rearrangement, sequence reads were collapsed and filtered. Productive Simpson clonality was computed per sample as the square root of Simpson's diversity index over productive rearrangements. Imported from immuneACCESS, the table was reduced by TCRdb to in-frame sequences with V and J called. These copies leave out some clones; in studies compared against another copy, an unresolved V gene accounts for under half, and the cause of the remainder is not known. From that table come the V and J calls and clone size; the DNA was used to work out D and trimming. This sample holds 250,000 to 300,000 clones; roughly 89% were observed only once. The top ten constitute approximately 9% of the sample.

A remark on this clone: Its antigen is currently not known. Base qualities are not recorded, but no much larger clone differs from it by a single base.

Findings and caveats that apply to the study as a whole: Clinical and demographic metadata were provided uncurated, with the amount varying by source and participant.

This TCR derives from a man aged 35 to 55 who had recovered from COVID-19. Sequenced input: PBMCs or T cells enriched from blood (not recorded which). Rearrangement joined TRBV19 to TRBJ2-3; TRBD2 aligns with 11 central bases. Here the CDR3 is given as CASSGIAGGLSDTQYF. Here is the DNA: TGTGCCAGTAGTGGGATAGCGGGGGGGCTCTCAGATACGCAGTATTTT.